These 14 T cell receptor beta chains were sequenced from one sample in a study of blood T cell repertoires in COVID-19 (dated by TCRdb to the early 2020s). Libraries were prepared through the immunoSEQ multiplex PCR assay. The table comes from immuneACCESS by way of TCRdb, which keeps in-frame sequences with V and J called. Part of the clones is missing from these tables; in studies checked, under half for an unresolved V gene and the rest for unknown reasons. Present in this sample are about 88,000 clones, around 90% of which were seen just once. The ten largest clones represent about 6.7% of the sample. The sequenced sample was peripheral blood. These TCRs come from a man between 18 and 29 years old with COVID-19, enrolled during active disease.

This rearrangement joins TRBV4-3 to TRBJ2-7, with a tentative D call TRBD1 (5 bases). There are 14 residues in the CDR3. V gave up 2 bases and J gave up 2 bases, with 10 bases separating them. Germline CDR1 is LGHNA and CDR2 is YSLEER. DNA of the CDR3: TGCGCCAGCAGCCAATCTGACAGAGCCTACGAGCAGTACTTC. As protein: CASSQSDRAYEQYF.

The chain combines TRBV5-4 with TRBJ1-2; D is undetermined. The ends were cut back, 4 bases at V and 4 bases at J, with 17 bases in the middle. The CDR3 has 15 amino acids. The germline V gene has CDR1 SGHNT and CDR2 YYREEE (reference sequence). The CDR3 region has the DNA TGTGCCAGCAGCCTCCCCCGGGGAGGCATCTATGGCTACACCTTC. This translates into CASSLPRGGIYGYTF.

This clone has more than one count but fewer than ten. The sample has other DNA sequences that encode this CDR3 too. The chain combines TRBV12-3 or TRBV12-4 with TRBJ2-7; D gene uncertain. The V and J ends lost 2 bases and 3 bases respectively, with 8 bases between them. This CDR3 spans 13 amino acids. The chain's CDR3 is CASSLLPGYEQYF. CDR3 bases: TGTGCCAGCAGTTTACTCCCAGGCTACGAGCAGTACTTC.

The CDR3 reads CASRRTDTGELFF. The CDR3 coding sequence is TGCGCCAGCAGACGGACTGACACCGGGGAGCTGTTTTTT. This chain links TRBV5-1 with TRBJ2-2; TRBD2 is a possible D gene (5 bases). Trimming shortened V by 5 bases and J by 3 bases, and 8 bases separated the two germline ends. CDR1 and CDR2 (germline): SGHRS, YFSETQ. The CDR3 contains 13 residues.

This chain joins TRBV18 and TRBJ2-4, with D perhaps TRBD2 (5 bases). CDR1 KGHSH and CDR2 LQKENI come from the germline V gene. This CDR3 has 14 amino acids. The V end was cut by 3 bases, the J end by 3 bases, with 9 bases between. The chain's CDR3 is CASSPEGGKNIQYF. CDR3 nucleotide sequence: TGTGCCAGCTCACCCGAGGGTGGCAAAAACATTCAGTACTTC. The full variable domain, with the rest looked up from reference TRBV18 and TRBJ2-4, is NAGVMQNPRHLVRRRGQEARLRCSPMKGHSHVYWYRQLPEEGLKFMVYLQKENIIDESGMPKERFSAEFPKEGPSILRIQQVVRGDSAAYFCASSPEGGKNIQYFGAGTRLSVL.

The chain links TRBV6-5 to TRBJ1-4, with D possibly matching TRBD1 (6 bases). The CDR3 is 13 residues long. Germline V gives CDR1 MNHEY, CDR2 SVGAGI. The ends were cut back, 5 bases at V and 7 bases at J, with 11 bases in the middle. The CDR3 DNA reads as TGTGCCAGCAGTCTGGACAGTGGTGAAAAACTGTTTTTT. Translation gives CASSLDSGEKLFF.

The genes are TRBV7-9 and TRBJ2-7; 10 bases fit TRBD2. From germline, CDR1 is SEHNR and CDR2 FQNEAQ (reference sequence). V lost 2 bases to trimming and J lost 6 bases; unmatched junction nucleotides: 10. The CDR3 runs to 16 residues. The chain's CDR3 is CASSLRPSGSDIEQYF. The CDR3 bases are TGTGCCAGCAGCTTAAGGCCTAGCGGGAGTGACATCGAGCAGTACTTC.

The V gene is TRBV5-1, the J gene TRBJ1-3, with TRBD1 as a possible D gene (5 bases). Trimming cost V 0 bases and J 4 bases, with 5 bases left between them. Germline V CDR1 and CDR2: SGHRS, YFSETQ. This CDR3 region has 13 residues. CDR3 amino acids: CASSLGQGNTIYF. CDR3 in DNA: TGCGCCAGCAGCTTGGGACAGGGAAACACCATATATTTT. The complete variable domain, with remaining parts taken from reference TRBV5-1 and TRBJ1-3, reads KAGVTQTPRYLIKTRGQQVTLSCSPISGHRSVSWYQQTPGQGLQFLFEYFSETQRNKGNFPGRFSGRQFSNSRSEMNVSTLELGDSALYLCASSLGQGNTIYFGEGSWLTVV.

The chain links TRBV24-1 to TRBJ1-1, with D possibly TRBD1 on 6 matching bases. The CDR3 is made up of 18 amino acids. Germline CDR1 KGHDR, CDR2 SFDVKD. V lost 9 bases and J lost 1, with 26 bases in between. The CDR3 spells CATHTVEVSQGPNTEAFF. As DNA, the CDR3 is TGTGCCACCCACACGGTGGAGGTTTCGCAGGGGCCGAACACTGAAGCTTTCTTT.

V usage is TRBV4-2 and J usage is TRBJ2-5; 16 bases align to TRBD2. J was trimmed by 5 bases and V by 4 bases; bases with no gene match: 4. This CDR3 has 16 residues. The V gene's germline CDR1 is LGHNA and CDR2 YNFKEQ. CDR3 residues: CASSPGLAGGDETQYF. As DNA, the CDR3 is TGTGCCAGCAGCCCGGGACTAGCGGGAGGGGATGAGACCCAGTACTTC.

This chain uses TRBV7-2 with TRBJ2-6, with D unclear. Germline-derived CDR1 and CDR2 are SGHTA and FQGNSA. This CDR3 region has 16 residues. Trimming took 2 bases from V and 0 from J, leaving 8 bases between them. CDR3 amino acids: CASSLRSGSGANVLTF. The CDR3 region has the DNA TGTGCCAGCAGCTTACGGTCGGGCTCTGGGGCCAACGTCCTGACTTTC.

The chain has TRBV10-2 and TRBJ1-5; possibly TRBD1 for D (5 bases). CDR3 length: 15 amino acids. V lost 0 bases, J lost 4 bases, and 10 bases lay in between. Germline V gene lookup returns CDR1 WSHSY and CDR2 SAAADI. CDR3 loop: CASSESGHRNQPQHF. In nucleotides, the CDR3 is TGCGCCAGCAGTGAGTCGGGCCACAGGAATCAGCCCCAGCATTTT.

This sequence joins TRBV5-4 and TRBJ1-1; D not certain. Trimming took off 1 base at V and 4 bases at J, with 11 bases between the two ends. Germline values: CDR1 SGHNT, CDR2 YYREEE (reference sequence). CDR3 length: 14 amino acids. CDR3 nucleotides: TGTGCCAGCAGCTTGCACAGCTCGACCACTGAAGCTTTCTTT. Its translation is CASSLHSSTTEAFF.

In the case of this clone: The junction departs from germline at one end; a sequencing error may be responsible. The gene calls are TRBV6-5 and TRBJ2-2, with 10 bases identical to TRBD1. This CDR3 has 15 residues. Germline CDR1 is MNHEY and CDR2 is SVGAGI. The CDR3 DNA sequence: TGTGCCGGCAGGGTTGACAGGGGGCGGGCCGGGGAGCTGTTTTTT. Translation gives CAGRVDRGRAGELFF.